These 25 T cell receptor beta chains came from one sample sequenced in a study of OX40 agonist ivuxolimab in advanced cancers. Profiling relied on immunoSEQ multiplex PCR, and the TCRdb table lists in-frame clones only, not all of them. The sample lists more than 50,000 clones, 86% occurring once. The material sequenced was CD4+ or CD8+ T cells sorted from blood, taken in a trial of the OX40 agonist ivuxolimab. The receptors stem from an adult with an advanced solid tumor such as melanoma, head and neck, liver or kidney cancer.

This clone was observed a few times. For the CDR3, the DNA is TGTGCCAGCAGCCAAACACAGCAAGATACGCAGTATTTT. Translating it yields CASSQTQQDTQYF. The rearrangement joins TRBV4-2 to TRBJ2-3; D gene uncertain. The germline V and J ends were trimmed by 2 bases and 5 bases, with 8 bases remaining between them. Per germline, CDR1 LGHNA and CDR2 YNFKEQ. This CDR3 has 13 amino acids.

This clone was recorded only once. CDR3 DNA sequence: TGTGCCAGTAGTAGGACAGGGGGCCAGTACGAGCAGTACTTC. It is translated as CASSRTGGQYEQYF. This chain joins TRBV19 and TRBJ2-7, with 11 nucleotides matching TRBD1. After removal of 4 bases from V and 4 bases from J, the junction contained 3 bases not matched to a gene. Germline V gene sequence: CDR1 LNHDA, CDR2 SQIVND (reference sequence). The CDR3 runs 14 residues.

The rearrangement joins TRBV6-5 to TRBJ2-7, with D perhaps being TRBD1 or TRBD2 (9 bases each). CDR1 is MNHEY and CDR2 is SVGAGI in the germline V gene. V lost 0 bases and J 5 bases, leaving 17 bases between the germline ends. The CDR3 is 16 amino acids. The DNA of the CDR3 is TGTGCCAGCAGTTACTCCGCGGGAGGGACAGGGCACGAGCAGTACTTC. Its translation: CASSYSAGGTGHEQYF.

The V call is TRBV28, the J call TRBJ1-2; D call uncertain. The CDR3 runs to 15 residues. Trimming stripped 2 bases from V and 4 bases from J, with 14 bases between. Germline CDR1 and CDR2: MDHEN and SYDVKM. CDR3 bases: TGTGCCAGCAGTTTAAAGGTCGAGGCCCTCTATGGCTACACCTTC. It translates to CASSLKVEALYGYTF.

The chain recombines TRBV2 with TRBJ1-3; 8 bases align to TRBD1. Trimming cost V 9 bases and J 5 bases; bases outside gene matches: 6. This CDR3 contains 13 residues. Per germline, CDR1 SNHLY and CDR2 FYNNEI. The CDR3 DNA sequence: TGTGCCAGTAAGCGGGACAGGCGAAACACCATATATTTT. Encoded protein: CASKRDRRNTIYF.

The chain has TRBV7-2 and TRBJ2-7; a possible D gene is TRBD2 (5 bases). Trimming shortened V by 5 bases and J by 3 bases, and 14 bases separated the two germline ends. The CDR3 contains 14 residues. CDR1 SGHTA and CDR2 FQGNSA come from the germline V gene. For the CDR3, the DNA is TGTGCCAGCAGCCACGGACTGGAAGACTACGAGCAGTACTTC. The encoded protein is CASSHGLEDYEQYF.

This chain joins TRBV6-5 and TRBJ2-4; D might be TRBD1 or TRBD2, each matching 5 bases. Germline V gene sequence: CDR1 MNHEY, CDR2 SVGAGI. The CDR3 is made up of 15 amino acids. Trimming took 4 bases from V and 7 from J, leaving 17 bases between them. CDR3 nucleotides: TGTGCCAGCAGTTCGAAGGGGACCATTTGGAACATTCAGTACTTC. Amino acids: CASSSKGTIWNIQYF.

This sequence joins TRBV19 and TRBJ1-3, with D maybe TRBD1 (5 bases). The V end was cut by 2 bases, the J end by 4 bases, with 15 bases between. The CDR3 spans 16 residues. Germline V gives CDR1 LNHDA, CDR2 SQIVND (reference sequence). The CDR3 DNA follows: TGTGCCAGTAGTATACTATCTGGGGGTATCGGAAACACCATATATTTT. It specifies CASSILSGGIGNTIYF.

This chain links TRBV19 with TRBJ1-6; 7 bases agree with TRBD1. The V segment lost 5 bases and the J segment 7 bases; nucleotides outside the gene matches: 17. The CDR3 loop spans 18 amino acids. Germline V gene lookup returns CDR1 LNHDA and CDR2 SQIVND (reference sequence). Here the CDR3 DNA reads TGTGCCAGTAGTTTAAACTCCGGGGCCGGGACAGTAAATTCACCCCTCCACTTT. Amino acids: CASSLNSGAGTVNSPLHF.

The CDR3 protein is CASSQVGTRSDTQYF. CDR3 nucleotide sequence: TGTGCCAGCAGCCAGGTGGGGACTAGGTCAGATACGCAGTATTTT. The V gene is TRBV5-6, the J gene TRBJ2-3; TRBD2 aligns across 8 bases. The CDR3 is 15 residues long. V gave up 4 bases and J gave up 4 bases; unmatched junction bases: 8. Per germline, CDR1 SGHDT and CDR2 YYEEEE.

The rearrangement uses TRBV4-1 and TRBJ2-3; D might be TRBD1 or TRBD2, each matching 6 bases. The CDR3 totals 16 residues. CDR1 and CDR2 (germline): MGHRA, YSYEKL. Trimming left V 3 bases short and J 3 bases short, with 16 bases between. CDR3 amino acids: CASSQSRGEVTDTQYF. The CDR3 DNA sequence: TGCGCCAGCAGCCAGTCTAGGGGGGAGGTGACAGATACGCAGTATTTT.

This chain joins TRBV28 and TRBJ2-1; D ambiguous. Trimming stripped 6 bases from V and 1 base from J, with 10 bases between. The CDR3 has 14 amino acids. Looked up from germline, CDR1 is MDHEN and CDR2 is SYDVKM. The CDR3 sequence is CASRPGLSYNEQFF. CDR3 nucleotide sequence: TGTGCCAGCAGACCAGGTTTATCCTACAATGAGCAGTTCTTC.

V gene TRBV5-8 combines with J gene TRBJ1-4; D not certain. V was trimmed by 2 bases and J by 5 bases, leaving 4 bases between them. The CDR3 length is 12 residues. Per germline, CDR1 SGHTS and CDR2 YDEGEE. The CDR3 spells CASSFLNEKLFF. The CDR3 DNA sequence: TGTGCCAGCAGCTTCTTGAATGAAAAACTGTTTTTT.

This clone was recorded only once. V and J are TRBV19 and TRBJ1-5; D uncertain. CDR1 is LNHDA, CDR2 SQIVND, per germline (reference sequence). The CDR3 contains 14 residues. The V end was cut by 0 bases, the J end by 4 bases, with 7 bases between. CDR3 bases: TGTGCCAGTAGTATAGAAGCGCTAAATCAGCCCCAGCATTTT. It translates to CASSIEALNQPQHF. Variable domain in full (rest from reference TRBV19 and TRBJ1-5): DGGITQSPKYLFRKEGQNVTLSCEQNLNHDAMYWYRQDPGQGLRLIYYSQIVNDFQKGDIAEGYSVSREKKESFPLTVTSAQKNPTAFYLCASSIEALNQPQHFGDGTRLSIL.

This chain uses TRBV6-1 with TRBJ2-5; 7 nucleotides agree with TRBD2. V shed 4 bases and J 5 bases; nucleotides not matched to a gene: 13. From germline, CDR1 is MNHNS and CDR2 SASEGT. The CDR3 loop spans 16 amino acids. CDR3 sequence (DNA): TGTGCCAGCAGTGGCCCCCTGGGAGGGCGTGGGGAGACCCAGTACTTC. Translated, it gives CASSGPLGGRGETQYF.

V and J are TRBV11-1 and TRBJ1-2, with no clear D. CDR3 length: 13 residues. Per the germline V gene, CDR1 is SGHAT and CDR2 is FQDESV (reference sequence). Between the trimmed V and J ends, which lost 5 bases and 4 bases, there was a span of 11 bases. For the CDR3, the DNA is TGTGCCAGCAGCGCAGACGGAACCTATGGCTACACCTTC. Its protein is CASSADGTYGYTF.

This sequence joins TRBV6-5 and TRBJ1-2; 8 nucleotides line up with TRBD1. The V gene's germline CDR1 is MNHEY and CDR2 SVGAGI. V lost 7 bases to trimming and J lost 4 bases; unmatched junction nucleotides: 8. The CDR3 is 14 residues long. CDR3 in amino acids: CASNRGMVGYGYTF. The CDR3 DNA reads as TGTGCCAGCAACAGGGGGATGGTGGGCTATGGCTACACCTTC.

Here the CDR3 reads CASSLGQNGKLFF. In DNA form, the CDR3 reads TGTGCCAGCAGCCTTGGTCAGAACGGAAAACTGTTTTTT. The genes are TRBV6-6 and TRBJ1-4; D not resolved. Germline V gene lookup returns CDR1 MNHNY and CDR2 SVGAGI (reference sequence). The V gene lost 6 bases and the J gene lost 10 bases, with 15 bases spanning the gap. CDR3 size: 13 residues.

The chain uses TRBV30 and TRBJ1-4; TRBD1 might be the D (6 bases). Trimming stripped 2 bases from V and 8 bases from J, with 15 bases between. This CDR3 is 14 amino acids long. Germline CDR1 GTSNPN, CDR2 SVGIG (reference sequence). The CDR3 bases are TGTGCCTGGAGTCCTCCAGGGGTTCAGGAAAAACTGTTTTTT. This codes for CAWSPPGVQEKLFF.

The chain carries TRBV28 and TRBJ2-1; possibly TRBD2 for D (6 bases). Looked up from germline, CDR1 is MDHEN and CDR2 is SYDVKM. The CDR3 is 16 amino acids. V was shortened by 5 bases and J by 4 bases, with 18 bases between the two germline ends. CDR3 amino acids: CASSQTGGASYNEQFF. The CDR3, as DNA: TGTGCCAGCAGTCAAACGGGCGGGGCCTCTTACAATGAGCAGTTCTTC.

This clone was detected only a few times. The gene calls are TRBV6-4 and TRBJ2-2, with a possible D match to TRBD2 (6 bases). Germline V CDR1 and CDR2: MRHNA, SNTAGT. The CDR3 covers 14 residues. V gave up 10 bases and J gave up 0 bases, with 12 bases separating them. The CDR3, as DNA: TGTGCCACCAGGGAGGTAGCGAACACCGGGGAGCTGTTTTTT. Amino acids: CATREVANTGELFF.

This clone has a single count. This chain joins TRBV4-2 and TRBJ1-2; unclear D gene. The V gene's germline CDR1 is LGHNA and CDR2 YNFKEQ. The CDR3 totals 14 residues. V lost 3 bases and J lost 6, with 14 bases in between. The chain's CDR3 is CASSHASDGNGYTF. CDR3 DNA sequence: TGTGCCAGCAGCCATGCCTCGGACGGGAATGGCTACACCTTC.

The chain recombines TRBV4-2 with TRBJ2-6; unclear D gene. V was pared by 3 bases and J by 0 bases, with 3 bases between. Germline-derived CDR1 and CDR2 are LGHNA and YNFKEQ. The CDR3 covers 14 residues. CDR3 in amino acids: CASSHRSGANVLTF. Written as DNA, the CDR3 is TGTGCCAGCAGCCATCGCTCTGGGGCCAACGTCCTGACTTTC.

J is TRBJ2-7 and V is TRBV19; TRBD2 matches 15 bases. This CDR3 has 20 residues. Germline CDR1 LNHDA, CDR2 SQIVND (reference sequence). J was trimmed by 0 bases and V by 5 bases; bases with no gene match: 14. The CDR3 DNA follows: TGTGCCAGTAGTCTCCACGGGACTAGCGGGGGGAACCCCTCCTCCTACGAGCAGTACTTC. Translated: CASSLHGTSGGNPSSYEQYF. The variable domain in full, with the rest retrieved from reference TRBV19 and TRBJ2-7, is DGGITQSPKYLFRKEGQNVTLSCEQNLNHDAMYWYRQDPGQGLRLIYYSQIVNDFQKGDIAEGYSVSREKKESFPLTVTSAQKNPTAFYLCASSLHGTSGGNPSSYEQYFGPGTRLTVT.

The rearrangement joins TRBV28 to TRBJ2-3; D remains unclear. Per germline, CDR1 MDHEN and CDR2 SYDVKM. V lost 8 bases, J lost 0 bases, and 6 bases lay in between. The CDR3 runs to 12 residues. Here the CDR3 DNA reads TGTGCCAGCCAGATGAGCACAGATACGCAGTATTTT. Amino acid sequence: CASQMSTDTQYF.